Here is one T cell receptor beta chain with its context. The antigen is not known. Other DNA sequences within the sample encode an identical CDR3. The entry originates in a study of shared clonotypes between healthy human individuals. The overall study: Plates per donor: three CD4 naive, three CD4 memory, two CD8 naive, one CD8 memory.

CD4+ cells yielded CD45RA+ naive and CD45RA-negative memory subsets. Study results and limitations: Clonotype sharing among the donors was expected to vary with sequencing depth. Memory subsets had estimated richness that was generally smaller than that of naive subsets.

Germline V gives CDR1 SGHRS, CDR2 YFSETQ. The CDR3 is 14 residues long. Trimming took 4 bases from V and 0 from J, leaving 5 bases between them. Repertoires were generated with immunoSEQ multiplex PCR, while TCRdb's copy carries only in-frame clones and drops some. This table holds 1.6 million or so clones, approximately 98.5% found once. The sequenced sample was naive CD4+ T cells sorted from blood. The subset was: CD45RA+ positively selected. The V call is TRBV5-1, the J call TRBJ2-6, with unresolved D. The TCR originated in a man aged 30 to 39 in good health. The CDR3 DNA reads as TGCGCCAGCAGCGTGAACTCTGGGGCCAACGTCCTGACTTTC. Translating it yields CASSVNSGANVLTF.